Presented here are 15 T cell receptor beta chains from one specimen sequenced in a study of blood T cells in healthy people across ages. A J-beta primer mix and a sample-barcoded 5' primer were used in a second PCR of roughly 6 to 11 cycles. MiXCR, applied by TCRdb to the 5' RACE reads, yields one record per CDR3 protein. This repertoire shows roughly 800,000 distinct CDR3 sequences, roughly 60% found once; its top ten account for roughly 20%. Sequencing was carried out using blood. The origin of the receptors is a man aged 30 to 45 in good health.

The CDR3 loop is CASSLNTGTGDSPLHF. In DNA, the CDR3 is TGCGCCAGCAGTTTAAACACCGGGACAGGAGACTCACCCCTCCACTTT. This chain links TRBV5-1 with TRBJ1-6, with TRBD1 identical over 8 bases. CDR3 length: 16 residues. The junction had 14 bases not matched to a gene; V was cut back by 5 bases and J by 10 bases. The germline CDR1 and CDR2 sequences are SGHRS and YFSETQ.

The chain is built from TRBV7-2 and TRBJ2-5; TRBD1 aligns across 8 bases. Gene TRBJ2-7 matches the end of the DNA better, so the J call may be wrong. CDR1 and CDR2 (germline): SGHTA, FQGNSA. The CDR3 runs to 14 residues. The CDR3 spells CASRVAGTGYEQYF. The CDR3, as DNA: TGTGCCAGCAGAGTTGCCGGGACAGGATACGAGCAGTACTTC.

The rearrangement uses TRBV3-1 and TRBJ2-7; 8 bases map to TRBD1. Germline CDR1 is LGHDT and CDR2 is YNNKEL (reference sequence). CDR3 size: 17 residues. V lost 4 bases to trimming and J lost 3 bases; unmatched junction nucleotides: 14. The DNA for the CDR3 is TGTGCCAGCAGCCTCTTCGGGGCCCCAACAGGGGGCTACGAGCAGTACTTC. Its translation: CASSLFGAPTGGYEQYF.

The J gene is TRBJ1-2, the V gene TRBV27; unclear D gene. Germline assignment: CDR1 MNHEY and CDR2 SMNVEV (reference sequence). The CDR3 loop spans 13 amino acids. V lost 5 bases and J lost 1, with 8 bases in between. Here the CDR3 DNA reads TGTGCCAGCAGTCCCTCGTTTAACTATGGCTACACCTTC. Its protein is CASSPSFNYGYTF.

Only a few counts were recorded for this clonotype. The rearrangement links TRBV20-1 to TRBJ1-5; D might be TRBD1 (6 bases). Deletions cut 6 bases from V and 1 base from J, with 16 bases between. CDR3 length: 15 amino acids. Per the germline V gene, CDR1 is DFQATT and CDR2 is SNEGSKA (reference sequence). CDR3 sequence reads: CSARTARDSNQPQHF. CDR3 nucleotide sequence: TGCAGTGCAAGGACAGCCCGGGACAGCAATCAGCCCCAGCATTTT.

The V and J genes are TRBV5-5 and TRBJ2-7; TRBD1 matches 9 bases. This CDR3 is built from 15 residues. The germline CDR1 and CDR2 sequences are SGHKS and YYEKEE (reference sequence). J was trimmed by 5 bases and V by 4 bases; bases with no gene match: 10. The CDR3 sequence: CASSDRDRAVHEQYF. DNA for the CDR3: TGTGCCAGCAGCGATCGGGACAGGGCGGTCCACGAGCAGTACTTC.

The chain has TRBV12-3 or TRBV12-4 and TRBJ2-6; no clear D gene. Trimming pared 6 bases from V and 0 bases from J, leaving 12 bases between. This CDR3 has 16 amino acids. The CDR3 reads CASRHRQASGANVLTF. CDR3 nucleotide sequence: TGTGCCAGCAGGCATAGACAAGCCTCTGGGGCCAACGTCCTGACTTTC.

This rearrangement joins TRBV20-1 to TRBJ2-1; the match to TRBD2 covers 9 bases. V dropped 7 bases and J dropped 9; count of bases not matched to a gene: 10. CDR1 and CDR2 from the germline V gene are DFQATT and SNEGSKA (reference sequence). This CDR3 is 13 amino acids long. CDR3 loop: CSGLAGARAEQFF. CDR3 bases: TGCAGTGGCTTAGCGGGGGCCCGGGCTGAGCAGTTCTTC.

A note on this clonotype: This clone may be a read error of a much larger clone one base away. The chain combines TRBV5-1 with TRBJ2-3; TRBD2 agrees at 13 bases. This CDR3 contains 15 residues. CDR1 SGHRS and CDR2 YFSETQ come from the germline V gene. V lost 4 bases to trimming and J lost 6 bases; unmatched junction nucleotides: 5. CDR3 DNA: TGCGCCAGCAGCGCGGGACTAGCGGGGATGGATACGCAGTATTTT. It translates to CASSAGLAGMDTQYF.

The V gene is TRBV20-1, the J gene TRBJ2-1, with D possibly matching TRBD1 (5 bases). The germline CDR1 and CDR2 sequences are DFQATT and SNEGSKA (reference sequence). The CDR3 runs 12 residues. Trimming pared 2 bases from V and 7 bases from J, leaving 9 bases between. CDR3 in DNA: TGCAGTGCTAGAACCCAGGGTAATGAGCAGTTCTTC. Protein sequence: CSARTQGNEQFF.

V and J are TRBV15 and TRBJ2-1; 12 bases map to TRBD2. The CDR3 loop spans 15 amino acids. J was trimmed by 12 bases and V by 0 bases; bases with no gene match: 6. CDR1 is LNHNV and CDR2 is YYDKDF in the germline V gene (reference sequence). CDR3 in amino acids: CATSRDGTSGYRQFF. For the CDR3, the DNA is TGTGCCACCAGCAGAGACGGGACTAGCGGGTACCGGCAGTTCTTC.

This CDR3 reads CSVEDGPMEQPQHF. The DNA for the CDR3 is TGCAGCGTTGAAGATGGGCCGATGGAGCAGCCCCAGCATTTT. The chain has TRBV29-1 and TRBJ1-5; D is uncertain. V was clipped by 0 bases and J by 7 bases, with 13 bases between them. CDR1 SQVTM and CDR2 ANQGSEA come from the germline V gene. The CDR3 covers 14 residues.

This CDR3 is CSGQGAGYNEQFF. CDR3 DNA sequence: TGCAGCGGACAGGGCGCAGGCTACAATGAGCAGTTCTTC. The gene calls are TRBV29-1 and TRBJ2-1, with TRBD1 matching over 7 bases. Germline V gene lookup returns CDR1 SQVTM and CDR2 ANQGSEA. The CDR3 runs to 13 residues. V lost 7 bases and J lost 3; bases outside the gene matches: 6.

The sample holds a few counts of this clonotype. CDR3 region: CAIGSPGANVLTF. CDR3 nucleotides: TGTGCCATCGGATCCCCCGGGGCCAACGTCCTGACTTTC. V is TRBV10-3 and J is TRBJ2-6; D unresolved. CDR3 size: 13 residues. Germline CDR1 ENHRY, CDR2 SYGVKD. Between the trimmed V and J ends, which lost 8 bases and 4 bases, there was a span of 9 bases.

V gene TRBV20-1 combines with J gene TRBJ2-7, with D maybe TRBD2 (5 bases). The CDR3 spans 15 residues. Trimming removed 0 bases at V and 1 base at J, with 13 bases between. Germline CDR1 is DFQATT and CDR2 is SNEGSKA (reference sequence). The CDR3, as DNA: TGCAGTGCTAGAGATCCGGGGAAGATGTCCTACGAGCAGTACTTC. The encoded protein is CSARDPGKMSYEQYF.